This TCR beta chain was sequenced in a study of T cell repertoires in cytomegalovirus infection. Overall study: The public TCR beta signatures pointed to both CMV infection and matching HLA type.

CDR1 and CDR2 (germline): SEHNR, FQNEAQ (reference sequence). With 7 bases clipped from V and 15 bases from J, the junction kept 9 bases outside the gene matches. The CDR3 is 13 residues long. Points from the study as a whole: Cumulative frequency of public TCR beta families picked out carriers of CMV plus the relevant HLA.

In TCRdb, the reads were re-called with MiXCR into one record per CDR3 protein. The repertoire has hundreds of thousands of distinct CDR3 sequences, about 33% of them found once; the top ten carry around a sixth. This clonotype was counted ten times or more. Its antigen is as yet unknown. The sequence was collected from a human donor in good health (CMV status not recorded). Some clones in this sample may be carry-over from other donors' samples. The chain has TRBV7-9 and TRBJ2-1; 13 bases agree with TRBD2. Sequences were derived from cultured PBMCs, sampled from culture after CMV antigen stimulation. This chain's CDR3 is CASTGTSGAGGFF. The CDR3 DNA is TGTGCCAGCACTGGGACTAGCGGGGCCGGCGGGTTCTTC.